The source of this TCR beta chain is a study of naive and memory T cell subsets. There are a few counts of this clonotype. The CDR3 runs to 18 residues. V lost 3 bases to trimming and J lost 1 base; unmatched junction nucleotides: 6. The germline V gene encodes CDR1 LNHDA and CDR2 SQIVND (reference sequence). After the first PCR, alpha and beta chain libraries were processed separately. CMV status came from CD4+ T cell IFNgamma after overnight CMV lysate stimulation of fresh PBMCs. CD4 T cells were positively selected, then CD8 T cells from the CD4-negative fraction. Both TRBC1 and TRBC2 were covered by a beta constant-region primer of two equimolar oligonucleotides. The ligated cDNA underwent four PCR rounds using SP2 and nested alpha and beta constant-region primers. TCRdb called the UMI-ligation and nested PCR reads again in MiXCR, with one record for every CDR3 protein. The sample holds 95,000 to 150,000 distinct CDR3 sequences, 36% seen once.

Sequenced sample: central memory CD4+ T cells from blood. The clonotype comes from a human donor in good health. V gene TRBV19 combines with J gene TRBJ2-7, with 16 bases aligning to TRBD2. The CDR3, as DNA: TGTGCCAGTAGTATGCCCGGGACTAGCGGGAGGGGATCCTACGAGCAGTACTTC. Protein sequence: CASSMPGTSGRGSYEQYF.